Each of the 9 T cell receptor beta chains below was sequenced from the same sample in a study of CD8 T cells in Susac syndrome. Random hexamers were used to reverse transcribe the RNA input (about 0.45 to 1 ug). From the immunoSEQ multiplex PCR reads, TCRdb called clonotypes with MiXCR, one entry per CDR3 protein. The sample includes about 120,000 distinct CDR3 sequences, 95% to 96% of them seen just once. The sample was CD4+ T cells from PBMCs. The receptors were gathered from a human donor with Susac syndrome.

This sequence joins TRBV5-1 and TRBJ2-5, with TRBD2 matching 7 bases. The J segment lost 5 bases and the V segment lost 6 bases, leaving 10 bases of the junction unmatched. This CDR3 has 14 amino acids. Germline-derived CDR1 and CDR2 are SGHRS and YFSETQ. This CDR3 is CASKRIAGEETQYF. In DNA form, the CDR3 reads TGCGCCAGCAAAAGGATAGCGGGTGAGGAGACCCAGTACTTC. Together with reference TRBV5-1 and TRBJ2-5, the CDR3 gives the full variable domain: KAGVTQTPRYLIKTRGQQVTLSCSPISGHRSVSWYQQTPGQGLQFLFEYFSETQRNKGNFPGRFSGRQFSNSRSEMNVSTLELGDSALYLCASKRIAGEETQYFGPGTRLLVL.

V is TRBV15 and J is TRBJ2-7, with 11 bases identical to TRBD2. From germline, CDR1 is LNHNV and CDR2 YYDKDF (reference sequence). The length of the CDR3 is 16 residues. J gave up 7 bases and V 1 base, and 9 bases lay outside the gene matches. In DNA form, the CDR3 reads TGTGCCACCAGCAGAGGTAGCGGGAGGGCGGGCCTGGAGCAGTACTTC. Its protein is CATSRGSGRAGLEQYF.

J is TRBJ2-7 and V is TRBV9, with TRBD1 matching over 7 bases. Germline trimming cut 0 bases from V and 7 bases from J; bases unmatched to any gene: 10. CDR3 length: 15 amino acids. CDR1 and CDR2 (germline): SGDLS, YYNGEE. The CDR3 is CASSVGPGGLGEQYF. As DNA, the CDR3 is TGTGCCAGCAGCGTAGGGCCAGGGGGATTGGGGGAGCAGTACTTC.

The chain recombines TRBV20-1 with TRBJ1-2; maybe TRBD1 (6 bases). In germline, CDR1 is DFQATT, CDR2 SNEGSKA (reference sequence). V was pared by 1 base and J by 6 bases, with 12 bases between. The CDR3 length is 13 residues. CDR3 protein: CSARGAGVDGYTF. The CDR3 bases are TGCAGTGCTAGAGGGGCAGGGGTGGATGGCTACACCTTC.

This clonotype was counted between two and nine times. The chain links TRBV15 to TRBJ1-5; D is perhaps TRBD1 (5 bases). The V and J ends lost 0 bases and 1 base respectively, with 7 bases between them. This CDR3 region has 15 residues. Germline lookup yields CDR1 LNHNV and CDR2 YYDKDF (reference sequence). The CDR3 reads CATSRDKGSNQPQHF. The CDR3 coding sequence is TGTGCCACCAGCAGAGATAAGGGGAGCAATCAGCCCCAGCATTTT.

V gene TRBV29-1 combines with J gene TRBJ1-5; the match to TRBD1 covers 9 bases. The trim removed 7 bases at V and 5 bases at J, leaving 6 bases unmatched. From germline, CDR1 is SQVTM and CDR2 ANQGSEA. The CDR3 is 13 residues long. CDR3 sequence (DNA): TGCAGCGCCCGGGACAGGGTTGATCAGCCCCAGCATTTT. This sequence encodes CSARDRVDQPQHF.

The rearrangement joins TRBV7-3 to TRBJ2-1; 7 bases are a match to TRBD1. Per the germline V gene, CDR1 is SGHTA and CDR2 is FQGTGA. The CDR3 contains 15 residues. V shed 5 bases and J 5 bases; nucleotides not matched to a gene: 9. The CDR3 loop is CASSQGQAQNNEQFF. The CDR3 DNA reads TGTGCCAGCAGCCAAGGACAGGCCCAAAACAATGAGCAGTTCTTC.

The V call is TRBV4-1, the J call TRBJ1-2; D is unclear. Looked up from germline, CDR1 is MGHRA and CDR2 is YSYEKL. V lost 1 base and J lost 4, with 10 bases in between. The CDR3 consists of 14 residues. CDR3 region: CASSQGTGLYGYTF. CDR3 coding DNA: TGCGCCAGCAGCCAAGGGACCGGGCTCTATGGCTACACCTTC.

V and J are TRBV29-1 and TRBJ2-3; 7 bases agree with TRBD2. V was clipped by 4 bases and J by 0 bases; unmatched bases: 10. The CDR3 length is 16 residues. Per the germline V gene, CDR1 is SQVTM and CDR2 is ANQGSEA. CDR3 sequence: CSVVRYGRPSTDTQYF. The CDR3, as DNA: TGCAGCGTTGTCCGCTACGGGAGGCCTAGCACAGATACGCAGTATTTT.